One and the same sample provided the 3 T cell receptor beta chains below, sequenced in a study of OX40 agonist ivuxolimab in advanced cancers. Assay used: immunoSEQ multiplex PCR; TCRdb lists only in-frame clones, some missing. The table has 50,000 to 75,000 clones, 87% seen once. The sample in question was CD4+ or CD8+ T cells sorted from blood, obtained in a trial of the OX40 agonist ivuxolimab. All receptors come from an adult with an advanced solid tumor such as melanoma, head and neck, liver or kidney cancer.

The V and J genes are TRBV15 and TRBJ2-5; D not certain. This CDR3 is 14 amino acids long. V lost 0 bases and J 5 bases, leaving 10 bases between the germline ends. Germline V lookup: CDR1 LNHNV, CDR2 YYDKDF (reference sequence). CDR3 loop: CATSRERWAETQYF. In DNA, the CDR3 is TGTGCCACCAGCAGAGAGAGATGGGCGGAGACCCAGTACTTC.

V gene TRBV18 combines with J gene TRBJ1-2; D gene uncertain. The CDR3 runs to 12 residues. The germline CDR1 and CDR2 sequences are KGHSH and LQKENI. Between the trimmed V and J ends, which lost 1 base and 6 bases, there was a span of 6 bases. CDR3 nucleotide sequence: TGTGCCAGCTCACCACAGGAGGATGGCTACACCTTC. Residues: CASSPQEDGYTF.

The chain employs TRBV4-1 and TRBJ1-5; the D is unclear. Per the germline V gene, CDR1 is MGHRA and CDR2 is YSYEKL. This CDR3 comprises 16 residues. Trimming removed 0 bases from V and 0 bases from J, with 9 bases in between. CDR3 DNA sequence: TGCGCCAGCAGCCAAGAACCCCCTCCTAGCAATCAGCCCCAGCATTTT. As protein: CASSQEPPPSNQPQHF.